This T cell receptor (beta chain) came from a study of OX40 agonist ivuxolimab in advanced cancers. Method: immunoSEQ multiplex PCR; TCRdb's copy keeps in-frame clones and lacks some. This sample carries roughly 79,000 clones, 85% to 95% of them seen once, and the ten largest clones take 11%. This CDR3 contains 12 residues. Germline V gives CDR1 MNHEY, CDR2 SMNVEV (reference sequence). V lost 5 bases to trimming and J lost 3 bases, with 7 bases between them. The source material was CD4+ or CD8+ T cells sorted from blood, sampled in a trial of the OX40 agonist ivuxolimab. This TCR came from an adult with an advanced solid tumor such as melanoma, head and neck, liver or kidney cancer. The gene calls are TRBV27 and TRBJ1-1; D gene uncertain. This CDR3 is CASSGIYTEAFF. The CDR3 coding sequence is TGTGCCAGCAGTGGGATCTACACTGAAGCTTTCTTT.